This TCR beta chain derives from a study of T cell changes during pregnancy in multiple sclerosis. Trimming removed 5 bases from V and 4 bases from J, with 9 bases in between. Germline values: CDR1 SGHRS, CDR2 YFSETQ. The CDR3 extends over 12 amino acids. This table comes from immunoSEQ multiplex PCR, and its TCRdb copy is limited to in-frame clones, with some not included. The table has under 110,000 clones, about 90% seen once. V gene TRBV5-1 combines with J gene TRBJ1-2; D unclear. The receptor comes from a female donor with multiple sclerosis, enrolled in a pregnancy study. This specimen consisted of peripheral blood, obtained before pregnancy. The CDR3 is CASSTDGYGYTF. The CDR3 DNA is TGCGCCAGCAGTACAGACGGCTATGGCTACACCTTC.